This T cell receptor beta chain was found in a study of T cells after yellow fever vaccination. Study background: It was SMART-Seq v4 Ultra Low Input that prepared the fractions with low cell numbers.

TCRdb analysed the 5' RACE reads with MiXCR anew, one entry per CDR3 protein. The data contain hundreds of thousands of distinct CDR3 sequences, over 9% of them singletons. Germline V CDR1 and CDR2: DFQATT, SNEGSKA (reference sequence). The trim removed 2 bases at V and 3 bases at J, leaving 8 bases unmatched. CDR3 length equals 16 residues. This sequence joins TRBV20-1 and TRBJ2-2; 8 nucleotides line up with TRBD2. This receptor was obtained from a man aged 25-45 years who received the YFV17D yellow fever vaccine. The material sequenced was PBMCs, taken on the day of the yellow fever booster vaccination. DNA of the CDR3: TGCAGTGCTAGAAAGACCGCGACTAGCGACACCGGGGAGCTGTTTTTT. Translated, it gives CSARKTATSDTGELFF.